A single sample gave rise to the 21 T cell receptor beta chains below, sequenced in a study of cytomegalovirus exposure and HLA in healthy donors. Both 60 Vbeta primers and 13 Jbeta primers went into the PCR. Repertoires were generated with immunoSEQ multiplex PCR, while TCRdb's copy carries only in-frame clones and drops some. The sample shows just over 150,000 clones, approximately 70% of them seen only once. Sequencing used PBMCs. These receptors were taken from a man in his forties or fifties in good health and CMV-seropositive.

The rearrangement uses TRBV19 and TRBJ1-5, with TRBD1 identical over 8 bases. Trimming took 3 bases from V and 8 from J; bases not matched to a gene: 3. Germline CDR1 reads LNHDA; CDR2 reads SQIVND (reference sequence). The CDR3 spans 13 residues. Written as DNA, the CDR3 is TGTGCCAGTAGTATTAACAGGGGGGAGCCCCAGCATTTT. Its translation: CASSINRGEPQHF.

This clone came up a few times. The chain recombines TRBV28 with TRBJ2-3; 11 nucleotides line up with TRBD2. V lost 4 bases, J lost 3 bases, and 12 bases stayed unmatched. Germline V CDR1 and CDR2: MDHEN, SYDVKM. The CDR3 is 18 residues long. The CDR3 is CASSSSYSLAGETDTQYF. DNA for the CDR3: TGTGCCAGCAGTTCCTCATATTCACTAGCGGGGGAAACAGATACGCAGTATTTT.

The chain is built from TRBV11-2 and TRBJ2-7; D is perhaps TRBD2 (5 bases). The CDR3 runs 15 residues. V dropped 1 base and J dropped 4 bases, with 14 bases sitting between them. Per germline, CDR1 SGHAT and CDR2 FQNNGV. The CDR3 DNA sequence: TGTGCCAGCAGCTTAGGTACGGGGTCTGGGTACGAGCAGTACTTC. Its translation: CASSLGTGSGYEQYF.

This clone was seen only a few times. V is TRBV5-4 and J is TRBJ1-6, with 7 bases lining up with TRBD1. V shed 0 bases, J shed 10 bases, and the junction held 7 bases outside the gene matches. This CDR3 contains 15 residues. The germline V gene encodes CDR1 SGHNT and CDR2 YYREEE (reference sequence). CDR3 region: CASSLAAGGPSPLHF. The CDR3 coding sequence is TGTGCCAGCAGCTTGGCCGCAGGGGGACCATCACCCCTCCACTTT.

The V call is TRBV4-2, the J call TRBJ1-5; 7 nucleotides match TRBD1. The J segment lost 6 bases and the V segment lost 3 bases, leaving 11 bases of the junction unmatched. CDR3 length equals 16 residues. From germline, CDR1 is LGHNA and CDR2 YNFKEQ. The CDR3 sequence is CASSQLEGQRGQPQHF. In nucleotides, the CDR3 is TGTGCCAGCAGCCAGCTAGAGGGACAGCGCGGTCAGCCCCAGCATTTT.

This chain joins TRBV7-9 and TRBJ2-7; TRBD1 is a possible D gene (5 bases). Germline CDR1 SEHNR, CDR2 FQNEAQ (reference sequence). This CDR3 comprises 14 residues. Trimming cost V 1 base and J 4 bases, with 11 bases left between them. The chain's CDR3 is CASSLVQGDYEQYF. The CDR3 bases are TGTGCCAGCAGCTTAGTCCAGGGTGATTACGAGCAGTACTTC.

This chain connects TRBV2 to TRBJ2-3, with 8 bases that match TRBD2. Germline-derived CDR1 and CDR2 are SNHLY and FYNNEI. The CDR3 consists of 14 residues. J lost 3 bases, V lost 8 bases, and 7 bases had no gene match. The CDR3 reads CASLGTRSTDTQYF. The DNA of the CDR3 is TGTGCCAGCTTGGGGACTAGGTCTACAGATACGCAGTATTTT.

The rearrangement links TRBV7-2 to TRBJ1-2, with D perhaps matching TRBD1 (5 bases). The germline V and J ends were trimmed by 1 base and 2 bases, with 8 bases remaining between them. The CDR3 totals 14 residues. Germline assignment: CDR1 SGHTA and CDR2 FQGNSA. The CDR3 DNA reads TGTGCCAGCAGCTTAGGGGGCTCAAACTATGGCTACACCTTC. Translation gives CASSLGGSNYGYTF.

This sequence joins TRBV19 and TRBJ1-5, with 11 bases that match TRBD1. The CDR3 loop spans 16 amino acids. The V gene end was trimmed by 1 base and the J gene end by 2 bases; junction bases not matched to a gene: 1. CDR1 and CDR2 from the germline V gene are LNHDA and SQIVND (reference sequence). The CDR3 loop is CASSIGTGGGNQPQHF. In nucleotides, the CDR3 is TGTGCCAGTAGTATAGGGACAGGGGGCGGCAATCAGCCCCAGCATTTT.

CDR3 amino acids: CASSPMQGHEQYF. In DNA, the CDR3 is TGTGCCAGCAGCCCCATGCAGGGCCACGAGCAGTACTTC. The V gene is TRBV2, the J gene TRBJ2-7; TRBD1 might be the D (5 bases). V was cut by 6 bases and J by 5 bases, with 14 bases left in between. The length of the CDR3 is 13 residues. Germline CDR1 SNHLY, CDR2 FYNNEI.

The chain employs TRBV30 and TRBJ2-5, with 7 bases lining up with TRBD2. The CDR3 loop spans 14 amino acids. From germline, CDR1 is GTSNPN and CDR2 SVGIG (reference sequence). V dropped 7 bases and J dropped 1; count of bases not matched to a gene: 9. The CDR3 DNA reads TGTGCCTCGGATCCGGGACTAACCCAAGAGACCCAGTACTTC. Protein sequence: CASDPGLTQETQYF.

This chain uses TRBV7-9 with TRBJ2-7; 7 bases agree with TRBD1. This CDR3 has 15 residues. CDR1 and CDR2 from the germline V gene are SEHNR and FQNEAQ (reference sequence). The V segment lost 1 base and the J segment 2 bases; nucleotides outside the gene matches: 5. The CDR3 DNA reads TGTGCCAGCAGCTTAGTTTCGGGACAGACCTACGAGCAGTACTTC. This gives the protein CASSLVSGQTYEQYF.

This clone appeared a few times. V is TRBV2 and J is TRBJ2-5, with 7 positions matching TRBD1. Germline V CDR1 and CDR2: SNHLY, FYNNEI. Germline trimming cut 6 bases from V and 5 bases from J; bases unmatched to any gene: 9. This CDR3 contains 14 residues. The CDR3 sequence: CASSFNRGQETQYF. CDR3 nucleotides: TGTGCCAGCAGCTTCAACAGGGGACAGGAGACCCAGTACTTC.

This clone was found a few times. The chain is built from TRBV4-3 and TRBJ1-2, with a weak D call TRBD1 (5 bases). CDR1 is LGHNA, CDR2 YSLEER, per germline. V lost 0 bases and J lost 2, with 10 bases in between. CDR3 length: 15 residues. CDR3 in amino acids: CASSQDVGQNYGYTF. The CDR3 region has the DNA TGCGCCAGCAGCCAAGATGTGGGGCAGAACTATGGCTACACCTTC.

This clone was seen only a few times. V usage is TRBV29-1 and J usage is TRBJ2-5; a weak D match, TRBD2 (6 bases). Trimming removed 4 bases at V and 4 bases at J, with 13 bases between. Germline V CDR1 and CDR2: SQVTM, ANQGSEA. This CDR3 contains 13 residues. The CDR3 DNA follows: TGCAGCGTTGGGGCTCGGGAGATAGAGACCCAGTACTTC. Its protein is CSVGAREIETQYF.

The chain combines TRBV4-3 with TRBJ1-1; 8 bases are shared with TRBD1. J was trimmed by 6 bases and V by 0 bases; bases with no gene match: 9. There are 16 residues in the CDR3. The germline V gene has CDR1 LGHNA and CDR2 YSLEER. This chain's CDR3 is CASSQDWQGAVPEAFF. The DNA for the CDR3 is TGCGCCAGCAGCCAAGATTGGCAGGGGGCAGTGCCTGAAGCTTTCTTT.

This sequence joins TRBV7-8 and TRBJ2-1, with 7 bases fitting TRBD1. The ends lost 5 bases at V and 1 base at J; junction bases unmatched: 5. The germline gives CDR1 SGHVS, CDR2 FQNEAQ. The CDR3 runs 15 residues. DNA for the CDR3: TGTGCCAGCAGCCCAGGGACAGCGTCCTACAATGAGCAGTTCTTC. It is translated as CASSPGTASYNEQFF.

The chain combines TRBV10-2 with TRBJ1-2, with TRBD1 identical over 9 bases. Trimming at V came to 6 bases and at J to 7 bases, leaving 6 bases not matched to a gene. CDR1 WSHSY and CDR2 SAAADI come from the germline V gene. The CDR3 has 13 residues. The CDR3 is CASSVRDRAGYTF. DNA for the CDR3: TGCGCCAGCAGCGTCCGGGACAGGGCTGGCTACACCTTC.

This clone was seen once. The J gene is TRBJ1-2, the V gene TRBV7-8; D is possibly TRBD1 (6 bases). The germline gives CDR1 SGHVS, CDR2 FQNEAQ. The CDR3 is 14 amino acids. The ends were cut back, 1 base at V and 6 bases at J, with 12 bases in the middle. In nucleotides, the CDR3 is TGTGCCAGCAGCTTAGAGAGCGGGGGCGATGGCTACACCTTC. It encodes CASSLESGGDGYTF.

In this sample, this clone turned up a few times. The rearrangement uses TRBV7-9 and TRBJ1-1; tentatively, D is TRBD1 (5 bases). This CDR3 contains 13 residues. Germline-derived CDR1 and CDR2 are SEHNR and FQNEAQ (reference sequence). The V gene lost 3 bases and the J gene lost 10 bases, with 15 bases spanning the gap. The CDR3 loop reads CASSFPDGAGAFF. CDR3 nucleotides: TGTGCCAGCAGCTTCCCCGATGGGGCTGGAGCTTTCTTT.

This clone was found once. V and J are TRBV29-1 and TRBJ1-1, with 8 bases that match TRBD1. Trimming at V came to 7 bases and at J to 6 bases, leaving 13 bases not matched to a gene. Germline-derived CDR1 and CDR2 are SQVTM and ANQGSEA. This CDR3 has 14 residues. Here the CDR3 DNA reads TGCAGCGGGGCCCTCACAGGGGGAGGCCCTGAAGCTTTCTTT. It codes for CSGALTGGGPEAFF.